This is a list of T cell receptor beta chains from one sample in a study of PD-L1 blockade in urothelial cancer. Using immunoSEQ multiplex PCR, the repertoire was profiled, and TCRdb retains in-frame clones only, with some absent. The table lists about 88,000 clones, around nine tenths of them singletons. The source material was PBMCs, sampled around atezolizumab (anti-PD-L1) treatment. The receptors stem from a man in his 60s with urothelial cancer. CDR3s include the opening cysteine and the closing phenylalanine or tryptophan. The order of the fields is V gene, J gene, D gene, clone size, CDR3 protein, CDR3 DNA. A D gene is named only where the DNA matches it firmly. The listing skips clone size in some rows; elsewhere it reads once, few, many or a size class.

TRBV2,TRBJ2-1,-,-,CASIPPRNPGTPAYNEQFF,TGTGCCAGCATACCACCCAGGAATCCCGGGACACCCGCCTACAATGAGCAGTTCTTC
TRBV28,TRBJ2-3,TRBD2,-,CASSSGLAGRSQYF,TGTGCCAGCAGTTCCGGACTAGCGGGACGGTCCCAGTATTTT
TRBV7-2,TRBJ2-7,TRBD2,-,CASSNSGSYEQYF,TGTGCCAGCAGTAATAGCGGGAGTTACGAGCAGTACTTC
TRBV6-1,TRBJ2-5,-,-,CASSEGKLRETQYF,TGTGCCAGCAGTGAAGGTAAACTCCGGGAGACCCAGTACTTC
TRBV6-5,TRBJ1-1,-,-,CASSYSAGSEAFF,TGTGCCAGCAGTTACTCCGCAGGGTCTGAAGCTTTCTTT
TRBV5-1,TRBJ2-1,TRBD1,-,CASSLEGAAYNEQFF,TGCGCCAGCAGCTTGGAGGGGGCAGCCTACAATGAGCAGTTCTTC
TRBV10-3,TRBJ1-5,TRBD1,-,CAARLTGGGQPQHF,TGTGCCGCCCGACTAACAGGGGGCGGCCAGCCCCAGCATTTT
TRBV7-2,TRBJ2-7,-,-,CASSFRVNEQYF,TGTGCCAGCAGCTTCAGGGTAAACGAGCAGTACTTC
TRBV6-5,TRBJ2-7,-,-,CASSYARRDEQYF,TGTGCCAGCAGTTACGCTCGTCGGGACGAGCAGTACTTC
TRBV4-2,TRBJ2-3,-,-,CASSQDGLRRTSTDTQYF,TGTGCCAGCAGCCAAGATGGATTGAGAAGGACTAGCACAGATACGCAGTATTTT
TRBV9,TRBJ2-2,-,-,CASSVYSLTGELFF,TGTGCCAGCAGCGTATACTCCCTGACCGGGGAGCTGTTTTTT
TRBV6-5,TRBJ2-3,-,-,CASGQSTDTQYF,TGTGCCAGCGGACAAAGCACAGATACGCAGTATTTT
TRBV27,TRBJ1-5,TRBD1,few,CASRSIQGADQPQHF,TGTGCCAGCAGAAGTATACAGGGGGCAGATCAGCCCCAGCATTTT
TRBV5-1,TRBJ2-5,-,-,CASSLAPGASQETQYF,TGCGCCAGCAGCTTGGCCCCAGGGGCCTCACAAGAGACCCAGTACTTC
TRBV7-8,TRBJ1-5,-,few,CASSLRPRGAGGNQPQHF,TGTGCCAGCAGCTTACGACCCCGGGGGGCAGGGGGCAATCAGCCCCAGCATTTT
TRBV15,TRBJ1-1,-,-,CATSRGGANTEAFF,TGTGCCACCAGCAGAGGAGGTGCCAACACTGAAGCTTTCTTT
TRBV30,TRBJ2-7,-,-,CAWSAIQGNEQYF,TGTGCCTGGAGTGCGATACAGGGTAACGAGCAGTACTTC
TRBV30,TRBJ1-1,-,few,CAWSVGGLNTEAFF,TGTGCCTGGAGTGTAGGGGGATTGAACACTGAAGCTTTCTTT
TRBV7-9,TRBJ1-2,TRBD1,-,CASSDVGGQGNYGYTF,TGTGCCAGCAGCGACGTTGGGGGACAGGGGAACTATGGCTACACCTTC
TRBV7-2,TRBJ2-2,-,-,CASSLAREDGELFF,TGTGCCAGCAGCTTAGCGAGGGAGGACGGGGAGCTGTTTTTT
TRBV7-8,TRBJ1-2,-,-,CASSLQGSNYYGYTF,TGTGCCAGCAGCTTACAGGGGAGCAACTACTATGGCTACACCTTC
TRBV5-1,TRBJ2-2,-,few,CASNRAGSNTGELFF,TGCGCCAGCAACAGGGCGGGTTCGAACACCGGGGAGCTGTTTTTT
TRBV30,TRBJ2-7,TRBD2,-,CAWSVRGGLLYEQYF,TGTGCCTGGAGTGTACGCGGGGGGCTACTCTACGAGCAGTACTTC
TRBV7-8,TRBJ1-2,-,-,CASSSARTPSYGYTF,TGTGCCAGTTCCTCCGCGCGAACTCCAAGCTATGGCTACACCTTC
TRBV4-3,TRBJ2-1,TRBD1,-,CASSPPGTGVSEQFF,TGCGCCAGCAGCCCGCCCGGGACAGGGGTGAGTGAGCAGTTCTTC
TRBV7-8,TRBJ2-3,TRBD1,-,CASSLVGQGYTDTQYF,TGTGCCAGCAGCTTAGTTGGACAGGGCTACACAGATACGCAGTATTTT
TRBV30,TRBJ1-1,-,-,CAWSVSTNTEAFF,TGTGCCTGGAGTGTAAGTACTAACACTGAAGCTTTCTTT
TRBV5-1,TRBJ2-2,-,-,CASRSASGNTGELFF,TGCGCCAGCAGGTCCGCATCGGGGAACACCGGGGAGCTGTTTTTT
TRBV5-5,TRBJ1-3,TRBD1,-,CASSPGDRASGNTIYF,TGTGCCAGCAGCCCCGGGGACAGGGCCTCTGGAAACACCATATATTTT
TRBV30,TRBJ2-5,-,-,CAWSVGGAMGETQYF,TGTGCCTGGAGTGTAGGAGGGGCGATGGGGGAGACCCAGTACTTC
TRBV11-1,TRBJ2-1,TRBD2,-,CASSTEAGGWYEQFF,TGTGCCAGCAGCACTGAGGCGGGAGGTTGGTATGAGCAGTTCTTC
TRBV7-8,TRBJ1-2,-,-,CASSLSVQIYGYTF,TGTGCCAGCAGCTTATCGGTCCAAATCTATGGCTACACCTTC
TRBV7-9,TRBJ1-1,TRBD1,-,CASSSPTGTGRPEAFF,TGTGCCAGCAGCTCTCCCACCGGGACAGGGCGTCCTGAAGCTTTCTTT
TRBV5-4,TRBJ2-1,TRBD2,-,CASSAISGGVNNEQFF,TGTGCCAGCAGCGCAATCAGCGGGGGAGTAAACAATGAGCAGTTCTTC
TRBV4-3,TRBJ2-7,TRBD2,-,CASSQQTSGRDYEQYF,TGCGCCAGCAGCCAACAGACTAGCGGGAGGGACTACGAGCAGTACTTC
TRBV6-5,TRBJ1-1,-,-,CASTQGSEAFF,TGTGCCAGCACCCAGGGTTCTGAAGCTTTCTTT
TRBV21-1,TRBJ2-7,-,-,CASSKAETTEQYF,TGTGCCAGCAGCAAAGCGGAAACTACCGAGCAGTACTTC
TRBV16,TRBJ1-1,-,few,CASSHMGQGNTEAFF,TGTGCCAGCAGCCACATGGGTCAGGGGAACACTGAAGCTTTCTTT
TRBV9,TRBJ2-1,-,-,CASSEGGALNEQFF,TGTGCCAGCAGCGAGGGGGGGGCTCTCAATGAGCAGTTCTTC
TRBV6-5,TRBJ2-7,TRBD1,-,CASSYSRDSEQYF,TGTGCCAGCAGTTACTCGAGGGACAGCGAGCAGTACTTC
TRBV4-1,TRBJ1-1,TRBD1,-,CASSPLYFRQGAEEAFF,TGCGCCAGCAGCCCCCTCTACTTCAGACAGGGGGCAGAAGAAGCTTTCTTT
TRBV5-4,TRBJ2-5,-,-,CASSPGEAQETQYF,TGTGCCAGCAGCCCTGGGGAGGCCCAAGAGACCCAGTACTTC
TRBV23-1,TRBJ1-1,-,-,CASSQLRQKNTEAFF,TGCGCCAGCAGTCAATTGAGACAAAAGAACACTGAAGCTTTCTTT
TRBV7-9,TRBJ2-3,TRBD2,-,CASTTRGGVGTDTQYF,TGTGCCAGCACCACCCGGGGAGGGGTCGGGACAGATACGCAGTATTTT
TRBV2,TRBJ2-7,-,-,CASSPDRGEQYF,TGTGCCAGCAGTCCCGACAGAGGCGAGCAGTACTTC
TRBV6-5,TRBJ2-7,TRBD1,-,CASLTGGKDEQYF,TGTGCCAGCTTGACAGGGGGCAAGGACGAGCAGTACTTC
TRBV10-3,TRBJ1-2,-,-,CAIKQTGFGDGYTF,TGTGCCATCAAACAAACAGGGTTTGGCGATGGCTACACCTTC
TRBV7-8,TRBJ2-7,TRBD1,-,CASTPGTAYEQYF,TGTGCCAGTACCCCCGGGACAGCCTACGAGCAGTACTTC
TRBV29-1,TRBJ2-5,-,-,CSVEASQETQYF,TGCAGCGTTGAGGCATCTCAAGAGACCCAGTACTTC
TRBV7-9,TRBJ2-7,-,-,CASSPYSGSYEQYF,TGTGCCAGCAGCCCCTATTCGGGTTCCTACGAGCAGTACTTC
TRBV25-1,TRBJ2-1,-,-,CASSLPGTRDNEQFF,TGTGCCAGCAGCTTACCCGGGACACGGGACAATGAGCAGTTCTTC
TRBV7-2,TRBJ2-7,TRBD2,-,CASSWRAGGSGEQYF,TGTGCCAGCAGCTGGCGGGCGGGAGGCTCGGGCGAGCAGTACTTC